The clone carrying this T cell receptor beta chain was observed a single time. This record comes from a study of neoadjuvant anti-PD-1 for oral cavity cancer. Background on the study: Nivolumab at 3 mg/kg was mostly given biweekly, three to four doses, pre-surgery. Patients without progression got a fourth dose around day 43.

Profiled with immunoSEQ multiplex PCR; TCRdb holds only in-frame clones, not every one. The table records nearly 8,000 clones, 55% to 70% of them present only once. Time point meaning: after neoadjuvant nivolumab, at surgical resection. Germline CDR1 SGHVS, CDR2 FQNEAQ. Trimming shortened V by 3 bases and J by 4 bases, and 16 bases separated the two germline ends. This CDR3 region has 16 residues. Sequences were derived from PBMCs, sampled after nivolumab (anti-PD-1) treatment. The clonotype originates from a person between 40 and 85 years old with oral cavity squamous cell carcinoma. The genes are TRBV7-8 and TRBJ1-5; the D gene is possibly TRBD1 (6 bases). The CDR3 here is CASSFSGTIINQPQHF. The CDR3 bases are TGTGCCAGCAGCTTTTCCGGGACAATAATAAATCAGCCCCAGCATTTT.